The clone carrying this T cell receptor beta chain has a handful of counts. Its antigen is as yet unknown. The treatment denotes: oral pan-JAK inhibitor, 5-10 mg twice daily. Those with alopecia areata gave lesional scalp punch biopsies and peripheral blood. This sample was included in a study of CD8+ T cells in alopecia areata. Study-level background: Those patients who were treated received oral tofacitinib, which was given at 5 to 10 mg twice daily for moderate-to-severe alopecia areata. The study, taken as a whole, reports: Normal skin's resident alphabeta T cells are sequenced alongside lesional scalp T cells.

The authors extracted RNA and reverse transcribed it into cDNA as the sequencing template. Here immunoSEQ multiplex PCR was the method, and the copy in TCRdb shows in-frame clones only, minus some. This table has 150,000 to 200,000 clones, less than 75% appearing once. The CDR3 has 15 amino acids. V trimming: 9 bases; J trimming: 5 bases; junction bases outside the gene matches: 13. CDR1 and CDR2 from the germline V gene are MNHEY and SMNVEV (reference sequence). The origin of this receptor is a human donor with alopecia areata. The J gene is TRBJ2-5, the V gene TRBV27; 9 nucleotides agree with TRBD1. Specimen: CD4+ T cells sorted from blood, collected between weeks 55 and 65, from a patient treated with tofacitinib. CDR3 nucleotides: TGTGCCAGTTCGACGATACAGGGGGCGAGGGAGACCCAGTACTTC. Residues: CASSTIQGARETQYF.